This TCR beta chain was documented in a study of T cell changes during pregnancy in multiple sclerosis. Trimming cost V 5 bases and J 4 bases; bases outside gene matches: 8. Germline loops: CDR1 SGHAT, CDR2 FQNNGV. CDR3 length equals 15 residues. Clones were sequenced by immunoSEQ multiplex PCR, and TCRdb holds only the in-frame ones, with some missing. The sample holds 75,000 to 100,000 clones, 85% to 95% seen once. V and J are TRBV11-2 and TRBJ1-1; 9 nucleotides line up with TRBD1. The sequencing used peripheral blood, collected after pregnancy. This receptor was identified in a female donor with multiple sclerosis, enrolled in a pregnancy study. DNA for the CDR3: TGTGCCAGCAGCCAAGGGGGGACAGGGCTCACTGAAGCTTTCTTT. This encodes CASSQGGTGLTEAFF.